This TCR beta chain was captured by sequencing in a study of metastatic and nonmetastatic thyroid tumors. In this sample, this clone turned up many times. TCRdb reanalyzed the PCR reads via MiXCR. The table lists 45,000 or so clones, under 20% of them singletons. There were no patients who had received any treatment before thyroid surgery. The CDR3 is 17 amino acids. V dropped 5 bases and J dropped 5; count of bases not matched to a gene: 13. Germline-derived CDR1 and CDR2 are LNHDA and SQIVND (reference sequence). The chain carries TRBV19 and TRBJ2-5, with TRBD2 identical over 11 bases. The receptor's source is a female donor with papillary thyroid cancer or a benign thyroid nodule (not recorded which). Some clones in this sample may be carry-over from other donors' samples. Sequenced: blood. The CDR3 coding sequence is TGTGCCAGTAGTCCGACCGATAGCGGGAGGGCCAGGGAGACCCAGTACTTC. The encoded protein is CASSPTDSGRARETQYF.